This entry describes one TCR beta chain. Its target is not known. The repertoire was sequenced with immunoSEQ multiplex PCR; TCRdb's copy has only in-frame clones and lacks some. This table holds 60,000 to 80,000 clones, roughly nine tenths found once. Samples of blood were obtained at baseline, on cycle 4 day 1, and on cycle 7 day 1. This sample was included in a study of OX40 agonist ivuxolimab in advanced cancers. At the level of the study: The study treated patients with ivuxolimab, an agonistic anti-OX40 (CD134) antibody.

Study-wide results and caveats: Among the nonresponders, some also had low normalized T-cell clonal expansion.

The germline gives CDR1 MDHEN, CDR2 SYDVKM. This CDR3 is built from 11 residues. The sequencing here drew on CD4+ or CD8+ T cells sorted from blood, taken in a trial of the OX40 agonist ivuxolimab. This chain links TRBV28 with TRBJ2-5; tentatively, D is TRBD1 (6 bases). The better agreement between TRBJ2-7 and the DNA end casts doubt on the J call. This TCR came from an adult with an advanced solid tumor such as melanoma, head and neck, liver or kidney cancer. CDR3 sequence reads: CAAWTAYEQYF. CDR3 coding DNA: TGTGCCGCCTGGACAGCTTACGAGCAGTACTTC.